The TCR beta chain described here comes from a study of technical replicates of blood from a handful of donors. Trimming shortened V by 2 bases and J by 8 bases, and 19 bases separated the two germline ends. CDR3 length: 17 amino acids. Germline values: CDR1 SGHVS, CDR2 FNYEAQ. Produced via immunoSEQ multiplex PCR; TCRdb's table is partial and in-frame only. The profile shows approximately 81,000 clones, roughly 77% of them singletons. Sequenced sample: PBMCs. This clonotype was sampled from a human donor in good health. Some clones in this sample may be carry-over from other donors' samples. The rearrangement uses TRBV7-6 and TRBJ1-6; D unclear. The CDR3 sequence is CASSLIRSPGSDSPLHF. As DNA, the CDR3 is TGTGCCAGCAGCTTAATCAGGTCGCCGGGATCGGATTCACCCCTCCACTTT.